This TCR beta chain was obtained from a study of Graves' ophthalmopathy and Graves' hyperthyroidism. This clonotype was recorded many times. It was from 10 ml of fresh peripheral blood that the PBMCs came. The authors amplified TCR beta CDR3 regions from RNA transcripts. Second-round multiplex PCR followed a first-round RT-PCR using HTBI primers. TCRdb re-called the multiplex PCR reads with MiXCR, one entry per CDR3 protein. This table has about 210,000 distinct CDR3 sequences, under 30% appearing once. The germline CDR1 and CDR2 sequences are MGHDK and SYGVNS. The CDR3 is 13 residues long. With V trimmed by 4 bases and J by 5 bases, 5 bases remained unmatched.

This receptor was taken from a man in his fifties with Graves' ophthalmopathy. Sequencing was performed on peripheral blood. The chain links TRBV25-1 to TRBJ2-7; 7 nucleotides agree with TRBD2. Written as DNA, the CDR3 is TGTGCCAGCAGTGGGGGGGGAGTTAACGAGCAGTACTTC. Its translation is CASSGGGVNEQYF.